This paragraph covers one T cell receptor (beta chain) sequence. Its antigen is unidentified. No fewer than 5.5 micrograms of total RNA were isolated from every sample. The sample comes from a study of blood T cells in healthy people across ages. With a J-beta primer mix and a sample-barcoded 5' primer, a second PCR ran roughly 6 to 11 cycles. Each of the cDNA molecules was tagged by a template-switch adaptor with 12 random nucleotides. Sequencing recovered at least 2.5 million CDR3-containing paired-end reads from each sample. One entry per CDR3 protein, called by TCRdb with MiXCR from the 5' RACE reads. The table has roughly 730,000 distinct CDR3 sequences, roughly 56% seen once. Study results and limitations: Versus aged donors, long-lived donors had higher diversity and more naive CD4+ cells.

Input material: blood. The source of this sequence is a man aged 35 to 55 in good health.

CDR3 loop: CASSSAQGDGYTF. CDR3 coding DNA: TGTGCCAGCAGCTCGGCACAGGGGGATGGCTACACCTTC. This sequence joins TRBV7-3 and TRBJ1-2; TRBD1 matches at 8 bases. Germline V gene sequence: CDR1 SGHTA, CDR2 FQGTGA. The CDR3 loop spans 13 amino acids. The ends lost 4 bases at V and 6 bases at J; junction bases unmatched: 4.